This T cell receptor (beta chain) was documented in a study of technical replicates of blood from several donors. The protocol was immunoSEQ multiplex PCR, while the TCRdb copy is restricted to in-frame clones and leaves out a portion. This table has about 76,000 clones, approximately 96% appearing once. Per the germline V gene, CDR1 is SNHLY and CDR2 is FYNNEI. V shed 7 bases, J shed 0 bases, and the junction held 6 bases outside the gene matches. The CDR3 sequence is 15 residues long. The sequence came from a human donor in good health. V and J are TRBV2 and TRBJ2-1; TRBD1 matches at 7 bases. The sequencing sample was made of T cells isolated from PBMCs. CDR3 protein: CASISGTASYNEQFF. The CDR3 coding sequence is TGTGCCAGCATTTCCGGGACAGCCTCCTACAATGAGCAGTTCTTC.